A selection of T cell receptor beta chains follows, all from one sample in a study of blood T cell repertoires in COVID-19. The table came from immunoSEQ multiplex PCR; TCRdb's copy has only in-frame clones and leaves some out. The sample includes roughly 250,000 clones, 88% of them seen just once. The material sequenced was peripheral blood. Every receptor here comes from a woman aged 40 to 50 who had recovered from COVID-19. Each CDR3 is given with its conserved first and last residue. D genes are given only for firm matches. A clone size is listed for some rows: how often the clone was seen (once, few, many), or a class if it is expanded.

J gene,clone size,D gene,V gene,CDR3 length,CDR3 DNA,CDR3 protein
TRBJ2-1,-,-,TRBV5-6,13,TGTGCCAGCAGCTTGGGGGCCTGGAATGAGCAGTTCTTC,CASSLGAWNEQFF
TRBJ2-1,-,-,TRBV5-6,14,TGTGCCAGCAGCCGGAGGGGACCCTACAATGAGCAGTTCTTC,CASSRRGPYNEQFF
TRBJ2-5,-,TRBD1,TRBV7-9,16,TGTGCCAGCAGCTCCGGGACAGGGGGCCTCGGGGAGACCCAGTACTTC,CASSSGTGGLGETQYF
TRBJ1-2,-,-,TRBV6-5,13,TGTGCCAGCAGAGACTTAGGCGCGTATGGCTACACCTTC,CASRDLGAYGYTF
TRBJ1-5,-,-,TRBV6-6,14,TGTGCCAGCAGCCCCGGGGGGGACGGCCAGCCCCAGCATTTT,CASSPGGDGQPQHF
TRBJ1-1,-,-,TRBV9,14,TGTGCCAGCACCCCGGGGGGGTGGGGCACTGAAGCTTTCTTT,CASTPGGWGTEAFF
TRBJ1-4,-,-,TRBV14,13,TGTGCCAGCAGCCTCAACAGGCTAACGACACTGTTTTTT,CASSLNRLTTLFF
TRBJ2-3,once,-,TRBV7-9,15,TGTGCCAGCAGCCGAAGGGGGTTAAGCAGAGATACGCAGTATTTT,CASSRRGLSRDTQYF
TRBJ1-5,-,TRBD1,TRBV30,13,TGTGCCTGGAAGGGGGCTGGCAATCAGCCCCAGCATTTT,CAWKGAGNQPQHF
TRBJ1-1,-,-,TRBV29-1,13,TGCAGCGCCCACAACAGGGAAAACACTGAAGCTTTCTTT,CSAHNRENTEAFF
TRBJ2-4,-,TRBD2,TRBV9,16,TGTGCCAGCAGCGCACTAGCGGGGGGAGCCAAAAACATTCAGTACTTC,CASSALAGGAKNIQYF
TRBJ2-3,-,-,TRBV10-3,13,TGTGCCATCACCCAGGAAGCTGGGGCCGCGCAGTATTTT,CAITQEAGAAQYF
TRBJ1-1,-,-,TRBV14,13,TGTGCCAGCACCCCAGGATTGAACACTGAAGCTTTCTTT,CASTPGLNTEAFF
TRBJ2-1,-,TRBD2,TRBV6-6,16,TGTGCCAGCAGCACTAGCGGGAGGGGATCCTACAATGAGCAGTTCTTC,CASSTSGRGSYNEQFF
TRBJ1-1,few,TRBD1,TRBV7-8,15,TGTGCCAGCAGCTCCCACCTACAGGGGTGGGCTGAAGCTTTCTTT,CASSSHLQGWAEAFF
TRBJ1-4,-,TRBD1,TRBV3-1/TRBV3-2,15,TGTGCCAGCAGCCAGAACGGGACAGGCCCAGAAAAACTGTTTTTT,CASSQNGTGPEKLFF
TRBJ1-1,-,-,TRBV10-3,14,TGTGCCATCAGTGAGGTCAGGGGAAACACTGAAGCTTTCTTT,CAISEVRGNTEAFF
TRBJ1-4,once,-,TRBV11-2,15,TGTGCCAGCAGCCCGAGCCACGCCGGAGGTGAAAAACTGTTTTTT,CASSPSHAGGEKLFF
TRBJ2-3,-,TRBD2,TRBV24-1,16,TGTGCCACCAGTGACCGGACTAGCGGGAGCGCAGATACGCAGTATTTT,CATSDRTSGSADTQYF
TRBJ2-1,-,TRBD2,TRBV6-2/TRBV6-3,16,TGTGCCAGCAGTTCACCGGCTAGCGGGAGTTTGAATGAGCAGTTCTTC,CASSSPASGSLNEQFF
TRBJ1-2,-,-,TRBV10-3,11,TGTGCCATCAGCGGGACTTATGGCTACACCTTC,CAISGTYGYTF
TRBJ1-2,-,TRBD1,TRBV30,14,TGTGCCTGGGGAAGGACAGGGGCCTTCTATGGCTACACCTTC,CAWGRTGAFYGYTF
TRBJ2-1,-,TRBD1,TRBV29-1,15,TGCAGCGTCCACGTTGGGACAGGGGGTCGGAATGAGCAGTTCTTC,CSVHVGTGGRNEQFF
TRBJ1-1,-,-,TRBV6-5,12,TGTGCCAGCACCCACGGCGGGACTGAAGCTTTCTTT,CASTHGGTEAFF
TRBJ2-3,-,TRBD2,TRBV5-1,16,TGCGCCAGCAGCCCTCCGGGAGCGGGAGGGACAGATACGCAGTATTTT,CASSPPGAGGTDTQYF
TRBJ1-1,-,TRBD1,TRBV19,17,TGTGCCAGTAGTACCCGGGGCAGGGGGCAAGGGAGCACTGAAGCTTTCTTT,CASSTRGRGQGSTEAFF
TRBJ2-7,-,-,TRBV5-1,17,TGCGCCAGCAGCTTGGCCTCCGGGGCTAGCGTTGGGTACGAGCAGTACTTC,CASSLASGASVGYEQYF
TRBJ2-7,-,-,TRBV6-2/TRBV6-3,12,TGTGCCAGCAGTTACCCACACTACGAGCAGTACTTC,CASSYPHYEQYF
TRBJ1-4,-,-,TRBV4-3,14,TGCGCCAGCAGCCCAGGGGTCGGTAATGAAAAACTGTTTTTT,CASSPGVGNEKLFF
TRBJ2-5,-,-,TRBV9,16,TGTGCCAGCAGCGTAGCCGGCGGGAACACCCAAGAGACCCAGTACTTC,CASSVAGGNTQETQYF
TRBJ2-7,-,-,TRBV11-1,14,TGTGCCAGCAGCTTAGCGCGGGGTAGCTACGAGCAGTACTTC,CASSLARGSYEQYF
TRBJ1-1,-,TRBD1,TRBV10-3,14,TGTGCCATCAAGCTTGGACAGGGGATCCCTGAAGCTTTCTTT,CAIKLGQGIPEAFF
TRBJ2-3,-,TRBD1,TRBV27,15,TGTGCCAGCGGCCCCGGGACAGGGCTTGGAGATACGCAGTATTTT,CASGPGTGLGDTQYF
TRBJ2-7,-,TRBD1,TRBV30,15,TGTGCCTGGAGTGGGGGGGACAGGAGGGCCTACGAGCAGTACTTC,CAWSGGDRRAYEQYF
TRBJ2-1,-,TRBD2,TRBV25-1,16,TGTGCCAGCAGCCCCCCCGGACTAGCGGGAGTGAGTGAGCAGTTCTTC,CASSPPGLAGVSEQFF
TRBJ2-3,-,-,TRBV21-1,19,TGTGCCAGCAGCGCCCAACCCTTTGGTTCCAGCGGGAGGGCAGATACGCAGTATTTT,CASSAQPFGSSGRADTQYF
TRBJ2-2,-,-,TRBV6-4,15,TGTGCCAGCAGTGCCGGGAGTAGGGGCACCGGGGAGCTGTTTTTT,CASSAGSRGTGELFF
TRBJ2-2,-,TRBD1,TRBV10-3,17,TGTGCCATCAGTGACCCGGGACAGGGCTCGAACACCGGGGAGCTGTTTTTT,CAISDPGQGSNTGELFF
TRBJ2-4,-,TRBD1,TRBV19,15,TGTGCCAGTAGTACGAGGGACAGGAGTCCAAACATTCAGTACTTC,CASSTRDRSPNIQYF
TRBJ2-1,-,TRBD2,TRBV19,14,TGTGCCAGTAGTCCCCCGGGGGGCTACAATGAGCAGTTCTTC,CASSPPGGYNEQFF
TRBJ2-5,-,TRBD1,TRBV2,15,TGTGCCAGCAGTGTTGGGCAGGGGGCAGGGGAGACCCAGTACTTC,CASSVGQGAGETQYF
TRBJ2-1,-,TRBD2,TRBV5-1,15,TGCGCCAGCAGCACCCCTTCCGGGGGGTACAATGAGCAGTTCTTC,CASSTPSGGYNEQFF
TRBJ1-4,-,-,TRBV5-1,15,TGCGCCAGCAGCTTGGGTGACAACGCTAATGAAAAACTGTTTTTT,CASSLGDNANEKLFF
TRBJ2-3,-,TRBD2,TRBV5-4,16,TGTGCCAGCAGCTTGGGGGTTAGCGGGAACACAGATACGCAGTATTTT,CASSLGVSGNTDTQYF